This entry concerns a single T cell receptor beta chain. Its target is unknown. The CDR3 covers 14 residues. CDR1 and CDR2 (germline): SGDLS, YYNGEE. Trimming took 0 bases from V and 7 from J, leaving 10 bases between them. These data originate in a study of T cell responses to AZD1222 COVID-19 vaccine. Study results and limitations: With two AZD1222 doses given, Spike-specific TCR breadth and depth both rose. Repertoires were obtained only post-peak T cell response.

Some clones are missing from TCRdb's copy, which holds only in-frame ones; the method was immunoSEQ multiplex PCR. The top ten hold less than 6% of the sample, which has 90,000 to 120,000 clones, 70% to 90% seen once. This sequence joins TRBV9 and TRBJ1-4, with D possibly TRBD1 on 5 matching bases. The clonotype originates from an adult who received the AZD1222 COVID-19 vaccine. The sequencing here drew on peripheral blood, taken 28 days after the second AZD1222 dose. CDR3 region: CASSVGAGLEKLFF. The CDR3 DNA is TGTGCCAGCAGCGTAGGGGCAGGGCTTGAAAAACTGTTTTTT.